A selection of T cell receptor beta chains follows, all from one sample in a study of CD4 T cells in relation to SARS-CoV-2 and coronaviruses. What these receptors recognize is not known. TCRdb's table, derived via immunoSEQ multiplex PCR, lists solely in-frame clones and lacks some. The data show roughly 24,000 clones, approximately 72% seen once. Sample: CD4+ T cells from PBMCs, cultured in vitro. The receptors originated from a human donor in good health. Each CDR3 is given with its conserved first and last residue. A D gene is named only where the DNA matches it firmly. Size tells how often a clone was seen (once, few, many) or the class of an expanded clone, and some rows leave it out.

v_gene,j_gene,d_gene,abundance,CDR3nt,CDR3aa
TRBV10-1,TRBJ2-1,.,.,TGCGCCAGCAGTGAAGAGAGGAGTTACCGCTCCTACAATGAGCAGTTCTTC,CASSEERSYRSYNEQFF
TRBV5-4,TRBJ1-1,.,.,TGTGCCAGCAGGACCGACGGGCAGAACACTGAAGCTTTCTTT,CASRTDGQNTEAFF
TRBV24-1,TRBJ2-7,TRBD1,.,TGTGCCACCAGTGACCCAGGGACAGGGGAGTACGAGCAGTACTTC,CATSDPGTGEYEQYF
TRBV3-1/TRBV3-2,TRBJ2-5,TRBD2,.,TGTGCCAGCAGCCACCGTAACTTAGCGGGAGTGGAGACCCAGTACTTC,CASSHRNLAGVETQYF
TRBV30,TRBJ1-2,TRBD1,once,TGTGCCTGGAGTGTCGTTAACAGGGGCCCGGTTGGCTACACCTTC,CAWSVVNRGPVGYTF
TRBV4-2,TRBJ1-1,.,.,TGTGCCAGCAGCCAAGAGGAGGGGTCAGGCCCCACTGAAGCTTTCTTT,CASSQEEGSGPTEAFF
TRBV28,TRBJ2-2,.,once,TGTGCCAGCAGTTCCCGGCTACTGGGAGCTGTGGGACCGGAGCTGTTTTTT,CASSSRLLGAVGPELFF
TRBV5-1,TRBJ1-1,.,.,TGCGCCAGCAGCCTGGGCAGGGTGAACACTGAAGCTTTCTTT,CASSLGRVNTEAFF
TRBV27,TRBJ1-2,TRBD1,.,TGTGCCAGCAGCCTCCGGACAGGTTACCGTAACTATGGCTACACCTTC,CASSLRTGYRNYGYTF
TRBV4-1,TRBJ1-4,.,.,TGCGCCAGCAGCCAAGAGCAAGGGAGAACTAATGAAAAACTGTTTTTT,CASSQEQGRTNEKLFF
TRBV4-1,TRBJ1-1,.,.,TGCGCCAGCAGCCGGGGAAGTAGGAAAGGACCCCTTCCTGAAGCTTTCTTT,CASSRGSRKGPLPEAFF
TRBV28,TRBJ2-3,TRBD2,few,TGTGCCAGCAGCCTGGGACTAGCGGGCGATACGCAGTATTTT,CASSLGLAGDTQYF
TRBV5-4,TRBJ1-6,.,.,TGTGCCAGCAGCCTACTGGGGGTCAATAATTCACCCCTCCACTTT,CASSLLGVNNSPLHF
TRBV19,TRBJ1-1,.,once,TGTGCCAGTAGTTTGCACCTACAGGGTTTGAACACTGAAGCTTTCTTT,CASSLHLQGLNTEAFF
TRBV13,TRBJ2-7,.,.,TGTGCCAGCAGGCTAAGCGTCCGGGAGCAGTACTTC,CASRLSVREQYF
TRBV20-1,TRBJ1-1,TRBD1,.,TGCAGTGCTAGTGAACAGGGGGGTGGGACTGAAGCTTTCTTT,CSASEQGGGTEAFF
TRBV5-1,TRBJ2-7,.,.,TGCGCCAGCAGCTGGGGCCCGAGTACCTACGAGCAGTACTTC,CASSWGPSTYEQYF
TRBV27,TRBJ2-1,.,.,TGTGCCAGCAGTTCTCCGGCAGTCAATGAGCAGTTCTTC,CASSSPAVNEQFF
TRBV5-1,TRBJ2-1,TRBD2,.,TGCGCCAGCAGCTTGTGGCTAGCGGGGGACAATGAGCAGTTCTTC,CASSLWLAGDNEQFF
TRBV5-1,TRBJ2-5,TRBD1,.,TGCGCCAGCAGCCCGCGGGACAGGGAGCAAGAGACCCAGTACTTC,CASSPRDREQETQYF
TRBV5-8,TRBJ2-2,.,.,TGTGCCAGCAGCTCAGGGCAAAAGAACACCGGGGAGCTGTTTTTT,CASSSGQKNTGELFF
TRBV13,TRBJ2-7,TRBD1,.,TGTGCCAGCAGCCCAATGGGACAGATCTCCTACGAGCAGTACTTC,CASSPMGQISYEQYF
TRBV29-1,TRBJ2-2,.,.,TGCAGCGTTGAAGGTCCCTACACCGGGGAGCTGTTTTTT,CSVEGPYTGELFF
TRBV6-1,TRBJ2-1,TRBD1,.,TGTGCCAGCAGTGAAAAACAGGGGGCTAACAATGAGCAGTTCTTC,CASSEKQGANNEQFF
TRBV6-2/TRBV6-3,TRBJ2-7,TRBD2,.,TGTGCCAGCAGTTACTCGGGGTTGCCGGGGCGGGAGTACTACGAGCAGTACTTC,CASSYSGLPGREYYEQYF
TRBV18,TRBJ1-2,TRBD1,.,TGTGCCAGCTCCCCCGACAGGGACTATGGCTACACCTTC,CASSPDRDYGYTF